A single sample is the source of the 16 T cell receptor beta chains below, sequenced in a study of blood T cell repertoires in COVID-19. Assay used: immunoSEQ multiplex PCR; TCRdb lists only in-frame clones, some missing. Among some 380,000 clones listed, roughly 90% were seen once. Sequenced material: peripheral blood. The source is a man younger than 35 with active or convalescent COVID-19.

This sequence joins TRBV7-2 and TRBJ1-5; TRBD1 matches 7 bases. The V segment lost 2 bases and the J segment 0 bases; nucleotides outside the gene matches: 13. This CDR3 comprises 19 residues. The germline gives CDR1 SGHTA, CDR2 FQGNSA. CDR3 coding DNA: TGTGCCAGCAGCTTAACGTCCCAGGGGGTCATACCTAGCAATCAGCCCCAGCATTTT. Translated: CASSLTSQGVIPSNQPQHF.

The chain links TRBV7-2 to TRBJ1-3, with a possible D match to TRBD1 (5 bases). V lost 1 base to trimming and J lost 8 bases, with 12 bases between them. Germline CDR1 SGHTA, CDR2 FQGNSA. This CDR3 comprises 14 residues. The CDR3 nucleotides are TGTGCCAGCAGCTTAGGAAGGGACTATTACACCATATATTTT. Its protein is CASSLGRDYYTIYF.

This clone was seen just once. The chain couples TRBV7-3 to TRBJ1-6; a possible D gene is TRBD1 (5 bases). There are 14 residues in the CDR3. The V end was cut by 1 base, the J end by 10 bases, with 11 bases between. Germline CDR1 SGHTA, CDR2 FQGTGA. CDR3 bases: TGTGCCAGCAGCTTAAGTCAGGGAGGCTCACCCCTCCACTTT. It translates to CASSLSQGGSPLHF.

About this clone: The sample has other DNA sequences that encode this CDR3 too. V usage is TRBV28 and J usage is TRBJ2-7; a weak D match, TRBD2 (5 bases). Germline CDR1 reads MDHEN; CDR2 reads SYDVKM. The V and J ends lost 4 bases and 3 bases respectively, with 7 bases between them. CDR3 length: 12 residues. CDR3 sequence reads: CASSSGSYEQYF. CDR3 sequence (DNA): TGTGCCAGCAGTTCTGGGAGCTACGAGCAGTACTTC.

With regard to this clone: The same CDR3 arises from other DNA sequences in this sample as well. This chain links TRBV5-1 with TRBJ1-1, with 7 bases lining up with TRBD1. V lost 4 bases and J lost 2; bases outside the gene matches: 5. Germline V gene data show CDR1 as SGHRS and CDR2 as YFSETQ. The CDR3 contains 14 residues. The CDR3 coding sequence is TGCGCCAGCAGCCTAGGGGGCGGTAACACTGAAGCTTTCTTT. This sequence encodes CASSLGGGNTEAFF.

This chain uses TRBV9 with TRBJ1-2, with TRBD1 matching 7 bases. The ends lost 7 bases at V and 8 bases at J; junction bases unmatched: 5. The CDR3 has 11 residues. Germline CDR1 and CDR2: SGDLS and YYNGEE. The CDR3 bases are TGTGCCAGCGGAAACAGGGGAGGCTACACCTTC. This sequence encodes CASGNRGGYTF. The entire variable domain, with the rest obtained from reference TRBV9 and TRBJ1-2, is as follows: DSGVTQTPKHLITATGQRVTLRCSPRSGDLSVYWYQQSLDQGLQFLIQYYNGEERAKGNILERFSAQQFPDLHSELNLSSLELGDSALYFCASGNRGGYTFGSGTRLTVV.

The chain uses TRBV7-2 and TRBJ2-5, with D unclear. V lost 5 bases, J lost 7 bases, and 11 bases lay in between. Germline CDR1 and CDR2: SGHTA and FQGNSA. The CDR3 extends over 12 amino acids. CDR3 nucleotide sequence: TGTGCCAGCAGCGCAGACCTAGGGACCCAGTACTTC. Protein: CASSADLGTQYF. Full variable domain (outside the CDR3, taken from reference TRBV7-2 and TRBJ2-5): GAGVSQSPSNKVTEKGKDVELRCDPISGHTALYWYRQSLGQGLEFLIYFQGNSAPDKSGLPSDRFSAERTGGSVSTLTIQRTQQEDSAVYLCASSADLGTQYFGPGTRLLVL.

This chain joins TRBV7-9 and TRBJ2-1; D may be TRBD2 (6 bases). Germline V CDR1 and CDR2: SEHNR, FQNEAQ (reference sequence). The CDR3 contains 15 residues. V was clipped by 1 base and J by 5 bases, with 12 bases between them. CDR3 sequence reads: CASSLDGGKNNEQFF. Written as DNA, the CDR3 is TGTGCCAGCAGCTTAGACGGGGGAAAAAACAATGAGCAGTTCTTC.

The chain joins TRBV13 to TRBJ1-4; no definite D call. Germline lookup yields CDR1 PRHDT and CDR2 FYEKMQ (reference sequence). V was pared by 4 bases and J by 5 bases, with 14 bases between. CDR3 length: 15 amino acids. CDR3 residues: CASSYYSPRNEKLFF. The CDR3, as DNA: TGTGCCAGCAGCTATTATTCTCCGAGGAATGAAAAACTGTTTTTT.

V usage is TRBV27 and J usage is TRBJ2-5; D ambiguous. This CDR3 region has 16 residues. Looked up from germline, CDR1 is MNHEY and CDR2 is SMNVEV (reference sequence). V gave up 2 bases and J gave up 1 base, with 14 bases separating them. DNA of the CDR3: TGTGCCAGCAGTTTAGAGGCCGGAGCATCCCAAGAGACCCAGTACTTC. Translating it yields CASSLEAGASQETQYF.

This clone was detected once. V gene TRBV28 combines with J gene TRBJ1-5; no firm D call. The CDR3 runs 13 residues. Germline CDR1 MDHEN, CDR2 SYDVKM. Trimming shortened V by 8 bases and J by 3 bases, and 11 bases separated the two germline ends. DNA for the CDR3: TGTGCCAGCCGAGGCTTTTCCAATCAGCCCCAGCATTTT. Translation gives CASRGFSNQPQHF.

The chain joins TRBV6-5 to TRBJ2-7, with 11 nucleotides matching TRBD2. Germline CDR1 and CDR2: MNHEY and SVGAGI. The CDR3 totals 14 residues. The V segment lost 6 bases and the J segment 0 bases; nucleotides outside the gene matches: 1. CDR3 coding DNA: TGTGCCAGCAGGGGACTAGCGGTCTCCTACGAGCAGTACTTC. Translating gives CASRGLAVSYEQYF.

This sequence joins TRBV6-5 and TRBJ2-7; 8 positions match TRBD1. Trimming at V came to 2 bases and at J to 3 bases, leaving 3 bases not matched to a gene. The CDR3 is 14 residues long. CDR1 is MNHEY, CDR2 SVGAGI, per germline. Here the CDR3 DNA reads TGTGCCAGCAGTTACCGGACAGGGATCTACGAGCAGTACTTC. Protein sequence: CASSYRTGIYEQYF.

The sample holds one count of this clone. The chain employs TRBV5-5 and TRBJ2-3; TRBD1 matches at 10 bases. The CDR3 covers 16 residues. Germline lookup yields CDR1 SGHKS and CDR2 YYEKEE (reference sequence). With 4 bases clipped from V and 0 bases from J, the junction kept 5 bases outside the gene matches. CDR3 loop: CASSARQGASTDTQYF. The CDR3 region has the DNA TGTGCCAGCAGCGCCCGACAGGGGGCTAGCACAGATACGCAGTATTTT.

The rearrangement joins TRBV6-5 to TRBJ1-2; D may be TRBD1 (5 bases). The germline V and J ends were trimmed by 5 bases and 6 bases, with 13 bases remaining between them. Germline CDR1 is MNHEY and CDR2 is SVGAGI. The CDR3 runs 13 residues. The CDR3 DNA reads TGTGCCAGCAGTAGGGGAGGGGAAGATGGCTACACCTTC. Amino acids: CASSRGGEDGYTF.

The V call is TRBV6-1, the J call TRBJ2-1; possible D gene TRBD2, 5 bases. CDR1 is MNHNS and CDR2 is SASEGT in the germline V gene. The V end lost 1 base, the J end lost 0 bases, and 7 bases lay between the germline ends. CDR3 length equals 15 residues. The CDR3 reads CASSEVSGSYNEQFF. For the CDR3, the DNA is TGTGCCAGCAGTGAAGTAAGCGGCTCCTACAATGAGCAGTTCTTC.